This T cell receptor (beta chain) is from a study of CD8+CD57+ T cells in acquired aplastic anemia. About the study: The average for DNA from sorted CD4+ and CD8+ cells was 3.2 ug. In CD4+ cells, healthy donors produced an average of approximately 10 million reads. Study findings and constraints: In common between the patients and the controls were twenty-nine CD8+ CDR3 sequences. With respect to CD8+ Simpson's diversity, patients and controls did not differ significantly.

In germline, CDR1 is SGHRS, CDR2 YFSETQ. With 9 bases clipped from V and 5 bases from J, the junction kept 8 bases outside the gene matches. The CDR3 consists of 13 residues. The study profiled TCR beta VDJ and CDR3 using genomic DNA as template. TCRdb used MiXCR to reprocess the reads, holding one entry per CDR3 protein. The sample carries about 64,000 distinct CDR3 sequences, around 55% recorded once. At least ten counts were recorded for this clonotype. As yet, its antigen is unknown. The specimen sequenced was sorted CD4+, CD8+, or CD8+CD57+ T cells (not recorded which) from PBMCs. The TCR was taken from a human donor in good health, serving as a control. This chain connects TRBV5-1 to TRBJ2-5; 9 bases match TRBD1. CDR3 protein: CATTGQGPETQYF. The CDR3 nucleotides are TGCGCCACCACGGGACAGGGTCCGGAGACCCAGTACTTC. The whole variable domain, filled in from reference TRBV5-1 and TRBJ2-5, reads KAGVTQTPRYLIKTRGQQVTLSCSPISGHRSVSWYQQTPGQGLQFLFEYFSETQRNKGNFPGRFSGRQFSNSRSEMNVSTLELGDSALYLCATTGQGPETQYFGPGTRLLVL.